This TCR beta chain was obtained from a study of blood T cell repertoires in COVID-19. Background on the study: Nucleic acid was either cDNA or gDNA, and it came from T cells, B-cell-depleted T cells, or PBMCs.

Libraries were prepared by immunoSEQ multiplex PCR; TCRdb keeps only in-frame clonotypes and omits some of them. The sample lists about 260,000 clones; approximately 90% were seen once. Trimming took off 3 bases at V and 5 bases at J, with 19 bases between the two ends. This CDR3 is 16 amino acids long. Germline V CDR1 and CDR2: SGHAT, FQNNGV. Residents of over 20 US areas, aged about 18 to 89 years, made up the participants. Participant reports of clinical history set cohort assignment. Sequencing was done on a sample of PBMCs or T cells enriched from blood (not recorded which). The TCR sequence derives from a woman under 40 with acute COVID-19. This chain uses TRBV11-2 with TRBJ1-1; tentative D call: TRBD1 (6 bases). CDR3 in amino acids: CASSLNRAGSGTEAFF. The CDR3 DNA reads as TGTGCCAGCAGCTTGAACAGGGCAGGATCCGGAACTGAAGCTTTCTTT.